The TCR beta chain described here comes from a study of CD8 T cells in ankylosing spondylitis. The J segment lost 4 bases and the V segment lost 0 bases, leaving 5 bases of the junction unmatched. Per the germline V gene, CDR1 is LNHNV and CDR2 is YYDKDF (reference sequence). This CDR3 comprises 15 residues. TCRdb re-derived calls from the 5' RACE reads in MiXCR, one entry per CDR3 protein. Of about 250,000 distinct CDR3 sequences listed, 24% are singletons. Sequencing used blood, either unsorted or a sorted T cell fraction (not recorded which). The sequence was obtained from a male donor with ankylosing spondylitis or in good health (not recorded which). The chain couples TRBV15 to TRBJ2-5; 7 bases match TRBD2. Written as DNA, the CDR3 is TGTGCCACCAGCAGAGATAGGGCGGGGGTAGAGACCCAGTACTTC. Encoded protein: CATSRDRAGVETQYF.